The 16 T cell receptor beta chains reported below all come from one sample, sequenced in a study of T cell repertoires in cytomegalovirus infection. TCRdb fed the reads into MiXCR, producing one record per CDR3 protein. The repertoire holds roughly 990,000 distinct CDR3 sequences, with roughly a third as singletons. For these TCRs, the target antigens are not known. The sample was cultured CD8+ T cells from PBMCs, taken from culture after CMV antigen stimulation. The receptors originated from a human donor in good health (CMV status not recorded). Some clones in this sample may be carry-over from other donors' samples.

The CDR3 bases are TGTGCCAGCTCACCAGAGGGCAGCTTAAACTATGGCTACACCTTC. This gives the protein CASSPEGSLNYGYTF. The chain employs TRBV18 and TRBJ1-2, with D unclear. CDR1 is KGHSH and CDR2 is LQKENI in the germline V gene. The CDR3 extends over 15 amino acids. V lost 2 bases and J 2 bases, leaving 12 bases between the germline ends.

In its sample, this clonotype was seen once. The genes are TRBV6-2 or TRBV6-3 and TRBJ2-7; possible D gene TRBD2, 5 bases. Trimming cost V 8 bases and J 0 bases, with 8 bases left between them. Germline loops: CDR1 MNHEY, CDR2 SVGEGT. This CDR3 contains 12 residues. As DNA, the CDR3 is TGTGCCAGCGAGGGCCTCTCCTACGAGCAGTACTTC. Translating it yields CASEGLSYEQYF.

This clonotype appeared a few times. J is TRBJ1-5 and V is TRBV7-9; no reliable D call. Looked up from germline, CDR1 is SEHNR and CDR2 is FQNEAQ (reference sequence). The CDR3 totals 14 residues. The V and J ends lost 6 bases and 0 bases respectively, with 9 bases between them. This CDR3 reads CASRPDGSNQPQHF. As DNA, the CDR3 is TGTGCCAGCAGACCGGACGGTAGCAATCAGCCCCAGCATTTT.

This clonotype was counted only a few times. The chain recombines TRBV7-9 with TRBJ1-3, with unresolved D. Trimming took 5 bases from V and 1 from J, leaving 15 bases between them. The CDR3 is 16 residues long. Germline CDR1 and CDR2: SEHNR and FQNEAQ (reference sequence). DNA for the CDR3: TGTGCCAGCAGCCTCGCCGAGCGTGTTTCTGGAAACACCATATATTTT. Translation: CASSLAERVSGNTIYF. Looking up the rest from reference TRBV7-9 and TRBJ1-3 gives the full variable domain: DTGVSQNPRHKITKRGQNVTFRCDPISEHNRLYWYRQTLGQGPEFLTYFQNEAQLEKSRLLSDRFSAERPKGSFSTLEIQRTEQGDSAMYLCASSLAERVSGNTIYFGEGSWLTVV.

The rearrangement joins TRBV27 to TRBJ1-2; D not resolved. Per germline, CDR1 MNHEY and CDR2 SMNVEV (reference sequence). V was cut by 0 bases and J by 6 bases, with 8 bases left in between. This CDR3 contains 13 residues. In DNA, the CDR3 is TGTGCCAGCAGTTTATCCTCGTTGAATGGCTACACCTTC. Translating it yields CASSLSSLNGYTF.

The chain couples TRBV19 to TRBJ1-1; unclear D gene. With 6 bases removed from V and 0 bases from J, the gap between germline ends came to 8 bases. The CDR3 loop spans 13 amino acids. Per germline, CDR1 LNHDA and CDR2 SQIVND (reference sequence). DNA for the CDR3: TGTGCCAGTAGATTCCTCTTGAACACTGAAGCTTTCTTT. Its translation: CASRFLLNTEAFF.

The chain carries TRBV19 and TRBJ2-1, with D perhaps assigned TRBD1 or TRBD2 (5 bases each). Germline CDR1 and CDR2: LNHDA and SQIVND (reference sequence). V lost 1 base to trimming and J lost 0 bases, with 13 bases between them. The CDR3 extends over 17 amino acids. CDR3 nucleotide sequence: TGTGCCAGTAGTATAGGCCCACCAGGGACCTCCTACAATGAGCAGTTCTTC. As protein: CASSIGPPGTSYNEQFF.

DNA for the CDR3: TGTGCCAGCAGCGAGGACACTCGGAACACTGAAGCTTTCTTT. Translation: CASSEDTRNTEAFF. The chain recombines TRBV9 with TRBJ1-1; D possibly corresponds to TRBD1 (5 bases). This CDR3 has 14 residues. The V gene's germline CDR1 is SGDLS and CDR2 YYNGEE. V lost 3 bases and J lost 1, with 10 bases in between. Full variable domain (missing parts from reference TRBV9 and TRBJ1-1): DSGVTQTPKHLITATGQRVTLRCSPRSGDLSVYWYQQSLDQGLQFLIQYYNGEERAKGNILERFSAQQFPDLHSELNLSSLELGDSALYFCASSEDTRNTEAFFGQGTRLTVV.

The rearrangement uses TRBV5-1 and TRBJ2-1; a possible D gene is TRBD2 (6 bases). The germline V gene encodes CDR1 SGHRS and CDR2 YFSETQ. Trimming stripped 2 bases from V and 7 bases from J, with 16 bases between. The CDR3 length is 15 residues. The CDR3 bases are TGCGCCAGCAGCTTAGGGCCAGCCGGAGGGAATGAGCAGTTCTTC. The encoded protein is CASSLGPAGGNEQFF. Combining the CDR3 with reference TRBV5-1 and TRBJ2-1 gives the whole variable domain KAGVTQTPRYLIKTRGQQVTLSCSPISGHRSVSWYQQTPGQGLQFLFEYFSETQRNKGNFPGRFSGRQFSNSRSEMNVSTLELGDSALYLCASSLGPAGGNEQFFGPGTRLTVL.

The gene calls are TRBV5-5 and TRBJ2-7; D might be TRBD2 (5 bases). This CDR3 is built from 16 residues. The V gene's germline CDR1 is SGHKS and CDR2 YYEKEE (reference sequence). Trimming removed 4 bases from V and 1 base from J, with 18 bases in between. The CDR3 spells CASSVEGGADSYEQYF. Here the CDR3 DNA reads TGTGCCAGCAGCGTAGAAGGAGGCGCAGATTCCTACGAGCAGTACTTC.

This clonotype was picked up one time. An end of the junction differs from the germline gene, which may be a read error. J is TRBJ1-5 and V is TRBV4-3, with D perhaps TRBD1 (5 bases). This CDR3 spans 15 amino acids. The germline gives CDR1 LGHNA, CDR2 YSLEER. The CDR3 protein is CASSQDTGESQSQHF. CDR3 bases: TGCGCCAGCAGCCAAGATACGGGGGAGTCTCAGTCCCAGCATTTT.

In the case of this clonotype: Since a much larger clone is just one base distant, this may be a read error. The V gene is TRBV7-2, the J gene TRBJ2-7; weak D call: TRBD2 (7 bases). The V and J ends lost 3 bases and 5 bases respectively, with 14 bases between them. This CDR3 comprises 14 residues. Germline V CDR1 and CDR2: SGHTA, FQGNSA. DNA of the CDR3: TGTGCCAGCAGCTTCCCGGCGGGGGCCGACGAGCAGTACTTC. Translated, it gives CASSFPAGADEQYF.

V usage is TRBV28 and J usage is TRBJ2-7, with 7 bases matching TRBD1. After removal of 6 bases from V and 6 bases from J, the junction contained 5 bases not matched to a gene. The CDR3 contains 12 residues. Germline CDR1 and CDR2: MDHEN and SYDVKM. In DNA, the CDR3 is TGTGCCAGCAGCTGGACAGGCAGCGAGCAGTACGTC. This translates into CASSWTGSEQYV.

The V gene is TRBV7-9, the J gene TRBJ2-2; D not resolved. The germline CDR1 and CDR2 sequences are SEHNR and FQNEAQ (reference sequence). The V end lost 5 bases, the J end lost 1 base, and 11 bases lay between the germline ends. This CDR3 is 15 amino acids long. The CDR3 here is CASSPQLGNTGELFF. The DNA for the CDR3 is TGTGCCAGCAGCCCTCAATTGGGGAACACCGGGGAGCTGTTTTTT.

This clonotype was detected ten times or more. The gene calls are TRBV11-1 and TRBJ1-2, with D possibly TRBD1 on 6 matching bases. Germline V gene data show CDR1 as SGHAT and CDR2 as FQDESV (reference sequence). The V end lost 3 bases, the J end lost 4 bases, and 9 bases lay between the germline ends. The CDR3 consists of 13 residues. CDR3 amino acids: CASSFQGSYGYTF. Here the CDR3 DNA reads TGTGCCAGCAGCTTCCAGGGGAGCTATGGCTACACCTTC.

This clonotype came up many times. V is TRBV7-6 and J is TRBJ2-5; tentatively, D is TRBD2 (5 bases). V lost 4 bases and J 6 bases, leaving 15 bases between the germline ends. Germline lookup yields CDR1 SGHVS and CDR2 FNYEAQ. The CDR3 consists of 14 residues. The CDR3 DNA sequence: TGTGCCAGCAGCTCGCCTGGACTCGAGCAGACCCAGTACTTC. It specifies CASSSPGLEQTQYF.